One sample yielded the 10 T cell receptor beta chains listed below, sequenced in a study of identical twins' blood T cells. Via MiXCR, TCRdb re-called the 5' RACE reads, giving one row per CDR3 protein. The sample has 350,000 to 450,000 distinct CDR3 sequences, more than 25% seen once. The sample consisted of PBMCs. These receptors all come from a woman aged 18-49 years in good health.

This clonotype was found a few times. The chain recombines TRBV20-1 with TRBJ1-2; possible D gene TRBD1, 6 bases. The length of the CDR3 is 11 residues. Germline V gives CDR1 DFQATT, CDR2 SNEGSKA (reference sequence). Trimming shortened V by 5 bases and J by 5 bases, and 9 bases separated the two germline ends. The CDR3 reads CSAARGYGYTF. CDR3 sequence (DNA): TGCAGTGCTGCGAGGGGGTATGGCTACACCTTC.

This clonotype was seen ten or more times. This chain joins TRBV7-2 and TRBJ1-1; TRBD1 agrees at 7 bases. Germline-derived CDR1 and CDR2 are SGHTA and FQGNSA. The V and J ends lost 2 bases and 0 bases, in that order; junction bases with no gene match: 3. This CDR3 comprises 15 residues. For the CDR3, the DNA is TGTGCCAGCAGCTTAAGGGGACAGCTGAACACTGAAGCTTTCTTT. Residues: CASSLRGQLNTEAFF.

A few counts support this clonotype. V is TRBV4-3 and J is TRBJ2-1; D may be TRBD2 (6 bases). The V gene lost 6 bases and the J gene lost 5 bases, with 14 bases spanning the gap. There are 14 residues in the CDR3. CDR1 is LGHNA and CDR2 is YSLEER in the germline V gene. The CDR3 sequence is CASSRRAGDNEQFF. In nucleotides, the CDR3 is TGCGCCAGCAGTAGGAGGGCTGGCGACAATGAGCAGTTCTTC.

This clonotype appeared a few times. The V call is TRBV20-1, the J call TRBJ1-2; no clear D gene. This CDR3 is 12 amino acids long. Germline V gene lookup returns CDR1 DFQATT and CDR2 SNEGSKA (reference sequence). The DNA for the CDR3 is TGCAGCGTCGCTTGTTCTAACTATGGCTACACCTTC. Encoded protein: CSVACSNYGYTF.

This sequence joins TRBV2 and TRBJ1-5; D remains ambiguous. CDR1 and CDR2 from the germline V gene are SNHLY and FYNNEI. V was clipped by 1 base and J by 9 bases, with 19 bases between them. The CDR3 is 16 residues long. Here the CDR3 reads CASSEEEWNLGLPQHF. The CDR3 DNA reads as TGTGCCAGCAGTGAAGAGGAGTGGAACCTTGGTCTGCCCCAGCATTTT.

CDR3 coding DNA: TGTGCCAGCAGCTTTGCAGAACACACTGAAGCTTTCTTT. Its translation is CASSFAEHTEAFF. The gene calls are TRBV7-9 and TRBJ1-1; D not resolved. The ends were cut back, 3 bases at V and 3 bases at J, with 8 bases in the middle. Germline-derived CDR1 and CDR2 are SEHNR and FQNEAQ (reference sequence). This CDR3 spans 13 amino acids.

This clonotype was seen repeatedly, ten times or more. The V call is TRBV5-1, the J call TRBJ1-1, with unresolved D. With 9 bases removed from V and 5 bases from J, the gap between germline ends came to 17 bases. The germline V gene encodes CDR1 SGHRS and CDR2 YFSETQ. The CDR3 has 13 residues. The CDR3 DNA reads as TGCGCCACCTCACCCCTCCCGGGTACTGAAGCTTTCTTT. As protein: CATSPLPGTEAFF.

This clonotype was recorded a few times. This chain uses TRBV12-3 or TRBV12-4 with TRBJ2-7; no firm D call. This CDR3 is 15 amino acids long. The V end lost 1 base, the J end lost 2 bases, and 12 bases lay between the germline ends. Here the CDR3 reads CASSLEGQPPYEQYF. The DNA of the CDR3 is TGTGCCAGCAGTTTAGAAGGTCAGCCCCCCTACGAGCAGTACTTC.

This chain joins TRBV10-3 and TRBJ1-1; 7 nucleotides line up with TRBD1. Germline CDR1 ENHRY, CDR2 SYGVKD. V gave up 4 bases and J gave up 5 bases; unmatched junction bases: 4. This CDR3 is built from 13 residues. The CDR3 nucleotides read TGTGCCATCAGTGGAGGGGGCTGGACTGAAGCTTTCTTT. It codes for CAISGGGWTEAFF.

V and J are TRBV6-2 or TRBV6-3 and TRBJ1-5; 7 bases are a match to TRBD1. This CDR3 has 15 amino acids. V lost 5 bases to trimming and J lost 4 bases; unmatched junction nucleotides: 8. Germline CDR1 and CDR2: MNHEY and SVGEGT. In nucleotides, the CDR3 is TGTGCCAGCAGTCCCCAGACAGGGTGGAATCAGCCCCAGCATTTT. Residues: CASSPQTGWNQPQHF.